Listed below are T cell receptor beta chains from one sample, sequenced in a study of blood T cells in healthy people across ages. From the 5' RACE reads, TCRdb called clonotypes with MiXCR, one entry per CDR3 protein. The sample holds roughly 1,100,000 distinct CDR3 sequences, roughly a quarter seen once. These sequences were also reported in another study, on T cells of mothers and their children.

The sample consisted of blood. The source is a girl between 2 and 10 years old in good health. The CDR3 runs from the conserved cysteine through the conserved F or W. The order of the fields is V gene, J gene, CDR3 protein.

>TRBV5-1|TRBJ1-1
CASSGGQRRTEAFF
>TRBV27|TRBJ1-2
CASSAQDRLNYGYTF
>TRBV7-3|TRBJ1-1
CTSSSTLNTEAFF
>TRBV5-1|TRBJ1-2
CASSLAGWDNYGYTF
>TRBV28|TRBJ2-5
CASSPTTVDQETQYF
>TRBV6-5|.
CASTPGWGNNEQFF
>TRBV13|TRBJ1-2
CASSLGEGPRGYTF
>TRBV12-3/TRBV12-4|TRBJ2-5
CASSSGPRETQYF
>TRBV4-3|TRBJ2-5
CASSQGVAGQETQYF
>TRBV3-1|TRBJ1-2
CASSHLNNDYGYTF
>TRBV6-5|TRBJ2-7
CASSYWAGSSSYEQYF
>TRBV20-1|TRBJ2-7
CSAYLRDNPYEQYF
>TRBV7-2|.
CASGYGGASGEQFF
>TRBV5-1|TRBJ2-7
CASSTTTGGVVHERYF
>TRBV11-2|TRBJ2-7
CASSLDRHEQYF
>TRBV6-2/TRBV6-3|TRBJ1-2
CASSARTVGLSANYGYTF
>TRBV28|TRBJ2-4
CASGIGGNRNIQYF
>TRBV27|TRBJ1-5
CASHSGNQPQHF
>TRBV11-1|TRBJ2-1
CASSPHRASSYNEQFF
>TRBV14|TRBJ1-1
CASSQVWERNTEAFF
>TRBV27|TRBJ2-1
CASSSLTRYNEQFF
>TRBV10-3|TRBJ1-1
CAISWRQGVLTEAFF
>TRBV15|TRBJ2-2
CATSSNSGTNTGELFF
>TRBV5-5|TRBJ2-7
CASSYRDDLSGGRPRYF
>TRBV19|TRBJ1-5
CASSIRVGQPQHF
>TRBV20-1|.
CSATDLAGVGNEQFF
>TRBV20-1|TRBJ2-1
CSAGPGLVYNEQFF
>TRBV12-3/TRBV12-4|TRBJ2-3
CASSSGLAATDTQYF